This is a list of T cell receptor beta chains from one sample in a study of breast tumors, draining lymph nodes, adjacent tissues. TCRdb re-analysed the multiplex PCR reads in MiXCR, keeping a single row per CDR3 protein. The top ten clones hold under 4.5% of a sample with approximately 230,000 distinct CDR3 sequences, approximately 36% of them seen once. Sequenced material: axillary lymph node tissue. These receptors all come from a female donor with breast cancer. Some clones in this sample may be carry-over from other donors' samples. CDR3s include the opening cysteine and the closing phenylalanine or tryptophan. The D gene is left open where the match is weak. Some rows have no size entry. The others give once, few or many, or a class for an expanded clone.

D	J	V	size	length	CDR3	DNA
.	TRBJ1-2	TRBV24-1	.	13	CATSARENVGYTF	TGTGCCACCAGTGCTAGAGAGAACGTTGGCTACACCTTC
.	TRBJ1-1	TRBV6-5	.	15	CASSYGQIMNTEAFF	TGTGCCAGCAGTTACGGACAGATCATGAACACTGAAGCTTTCTTT
TRBD2	TRBJ2-2	TRBV6-6	.	16	CASNPLAGENAGELFF	TGTGCCAGCAATCCACTAGCGGGGGAAAACGCCGGGGAGCTGTTTTTT
TRBD1	TRBJ1-3	TRBV7-2	.	16	CASSLGRQGGGYTIYF	TGTGCCAGCAGCTTAGGGCGACAGGGTGGAGGCTACACCATATATTTT
TRBD1	TRBJ2-7	TRBV6-5	many	15	CASSSAGTGFSEQYF	TGTGCCAGCAGTTCCGCAGGGACAGGGTTCTCCGAGCAGTACTTC
TRBD2	TRBJ2-5	TRBV15	many	15	CATSRTTSGEETQYF	TGTGCCACCAGCAGGACGACTAGCGGGGAAGAGACCCAGTACTTC
.	TRBJ2-4	TRBV7-2	.	13	CASSLPGSNIQYF	TGTGCCAGCAGCTTGCCAGGGAGCAACATTCAGTACTTC
TRBD2	TRBJ2-5	TRBV20-1	many	14	CSATRGGSGETQYF	TGCAGTGCCACCAGAGGCGGGAGTGGAGAGACCCAGTACTTC
.	TRBJ2-2	TRBV18	many	12	CASSPQAGELFF	TGTGCCAGCTCACCCCAAGCCGGGGAGCTGTTTTTT
.	TRBJ2-5	TRBV29-1	many	13	CSVVGAYQETQYF	TGCAGCGTTGTTGGGGCCTACCAAGAGACCCAGTACTTC
.	TRBJ1-1	TRBV25-1	.	14	CASSVAGGNTEAFF	TGTGCCAGCAGTGTTGCGGGGGGTAACACTGAAGCTTTCTTT
.	TRBJ2-3	TRBV15	many	12	CATSRERGTQYF	TGTGCCACCAGCAGAGAACGGGGCACGCAGTATTTT
TRBD1	TRBJ2-5	TRBV10-2	many	15	CASSNIGTGRETQYF	TGCGCCAGCAGTAATATTGGGACAGGCCGAGAGACCCAGTACTTC
.	TRBJ1-1	TRBV12-3/TRBV12-4	.	13	CASSYKAGVEAFF	TGTGCCAGCAGTTACAAGGCCGGCGTTGAAGCTTTCTTT
TRBD2	TRBJ2-7	TRBV24-1	.	18	CATSDSGLAGGIRNEQYF	TGTGCCACCAGTGATTCAGGGCTAGCGGGAGGGATTCGAAACGAGCAGTACTTC
TRBD2	TRBJ2-1	TRBV11-3	many	17	CASSLITSGNSYNEQFF	TGTGCCAGCAGCTTAATAACTAGCGGGAACTCCTACAATGAGCAGTTCTTC
.	TRBJ2-4	TRBV11-2	many	11	CASTLEGIQYF	TGTGCCAGCACCCTAGAGGGCATTCAGTACTTC
.	TRBJ1-5	TRBV5-1	few	14	CASSLEAGGGYEHF	TGCGCCAGCAGCTTGGAGGCGGGAGGCGGATACGAGCATTTT
.	TRBJ1-2	TRBV7-2	many	15	CASSLAAQAPGGYTF	TGTGCCAGCAGCTTAGCTGCACAGGCCCCTGGTGGCTACACCTTC
.	TRBJ2-7	TRBV2	many	14	CASSVPRTSYEQYF	TGTGCCAGCAGTGTGCCCAGGACCTCCTACGAGCAGTACTTC